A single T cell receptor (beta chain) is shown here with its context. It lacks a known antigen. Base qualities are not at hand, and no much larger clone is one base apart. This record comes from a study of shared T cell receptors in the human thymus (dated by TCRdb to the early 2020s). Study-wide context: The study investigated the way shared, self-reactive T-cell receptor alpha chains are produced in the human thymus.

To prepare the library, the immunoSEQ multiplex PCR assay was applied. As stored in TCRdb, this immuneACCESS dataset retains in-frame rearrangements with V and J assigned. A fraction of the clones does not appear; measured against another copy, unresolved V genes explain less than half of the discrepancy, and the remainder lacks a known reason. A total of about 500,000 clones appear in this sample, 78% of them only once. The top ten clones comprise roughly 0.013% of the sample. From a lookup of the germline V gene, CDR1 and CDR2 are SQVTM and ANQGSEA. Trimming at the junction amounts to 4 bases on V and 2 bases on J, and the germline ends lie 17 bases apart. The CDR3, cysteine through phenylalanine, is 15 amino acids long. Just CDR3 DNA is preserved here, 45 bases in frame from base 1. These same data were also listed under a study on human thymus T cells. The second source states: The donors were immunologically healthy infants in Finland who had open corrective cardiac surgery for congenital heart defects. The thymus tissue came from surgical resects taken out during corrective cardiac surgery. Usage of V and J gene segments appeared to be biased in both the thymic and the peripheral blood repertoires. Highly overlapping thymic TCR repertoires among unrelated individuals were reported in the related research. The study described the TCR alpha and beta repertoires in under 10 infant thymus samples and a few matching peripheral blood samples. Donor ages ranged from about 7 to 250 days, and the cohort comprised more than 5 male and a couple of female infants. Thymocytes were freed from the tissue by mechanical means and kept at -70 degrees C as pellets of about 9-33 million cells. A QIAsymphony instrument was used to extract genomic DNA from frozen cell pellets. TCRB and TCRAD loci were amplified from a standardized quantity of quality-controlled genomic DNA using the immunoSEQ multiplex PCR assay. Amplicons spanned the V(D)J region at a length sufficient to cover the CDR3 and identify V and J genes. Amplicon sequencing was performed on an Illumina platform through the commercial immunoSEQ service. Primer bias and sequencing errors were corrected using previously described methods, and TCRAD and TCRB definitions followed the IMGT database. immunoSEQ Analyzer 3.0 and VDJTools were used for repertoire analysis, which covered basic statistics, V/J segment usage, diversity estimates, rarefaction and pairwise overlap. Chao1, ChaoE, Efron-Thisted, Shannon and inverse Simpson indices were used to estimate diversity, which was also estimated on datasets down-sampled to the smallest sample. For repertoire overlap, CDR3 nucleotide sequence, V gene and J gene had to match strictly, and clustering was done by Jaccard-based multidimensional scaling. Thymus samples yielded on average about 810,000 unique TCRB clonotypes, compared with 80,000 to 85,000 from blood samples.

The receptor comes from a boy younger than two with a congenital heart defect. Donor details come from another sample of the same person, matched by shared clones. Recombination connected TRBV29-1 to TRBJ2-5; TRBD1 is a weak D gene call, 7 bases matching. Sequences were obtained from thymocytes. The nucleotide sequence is TGCAGCGTTGGGCGGGACAGTTGGGATCAAGAGACCCAGTACTTC. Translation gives CSVGRDSWDQETQYF.